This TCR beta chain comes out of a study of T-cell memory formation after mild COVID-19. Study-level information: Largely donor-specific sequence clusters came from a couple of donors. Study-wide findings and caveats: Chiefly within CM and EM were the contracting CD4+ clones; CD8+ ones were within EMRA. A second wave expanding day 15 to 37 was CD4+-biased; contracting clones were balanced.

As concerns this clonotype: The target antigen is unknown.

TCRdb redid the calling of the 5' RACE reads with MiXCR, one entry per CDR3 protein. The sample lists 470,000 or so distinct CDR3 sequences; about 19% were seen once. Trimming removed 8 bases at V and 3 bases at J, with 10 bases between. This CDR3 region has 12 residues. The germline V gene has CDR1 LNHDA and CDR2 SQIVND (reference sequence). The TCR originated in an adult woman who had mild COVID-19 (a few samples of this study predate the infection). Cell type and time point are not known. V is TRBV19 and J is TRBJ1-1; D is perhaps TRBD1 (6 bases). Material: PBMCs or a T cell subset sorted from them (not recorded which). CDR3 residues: CASGGGHTEAFF. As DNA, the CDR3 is TGTGCCAGTGGAGGGGGGCACACTGAAGCTTTCTTT.